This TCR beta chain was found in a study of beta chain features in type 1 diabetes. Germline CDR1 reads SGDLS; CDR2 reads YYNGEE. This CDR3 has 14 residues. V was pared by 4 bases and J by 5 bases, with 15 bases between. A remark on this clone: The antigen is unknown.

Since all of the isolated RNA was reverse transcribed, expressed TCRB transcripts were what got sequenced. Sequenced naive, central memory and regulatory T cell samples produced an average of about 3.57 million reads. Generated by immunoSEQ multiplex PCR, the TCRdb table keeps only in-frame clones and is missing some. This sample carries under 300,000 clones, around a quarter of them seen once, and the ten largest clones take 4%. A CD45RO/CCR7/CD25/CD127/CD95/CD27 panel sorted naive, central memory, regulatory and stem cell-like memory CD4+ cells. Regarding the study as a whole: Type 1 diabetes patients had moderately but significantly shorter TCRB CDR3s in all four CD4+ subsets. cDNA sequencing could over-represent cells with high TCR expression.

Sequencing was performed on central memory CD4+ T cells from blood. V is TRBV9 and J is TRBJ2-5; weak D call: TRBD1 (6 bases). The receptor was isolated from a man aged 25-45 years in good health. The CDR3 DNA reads TGTGCCAGCAGCCGTGAGGGGGTCGGGGAGACCCAGTACTTC. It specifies CASSREGVGETQYF.